The rows below give T cell receptor beta chains drawn from one sample of a study of blood T cell repertoires in COVID-19. Measured with immunoSEQ multiplex PCR; TCRdb has only the in-frame clones, and not every one. The sample lists approximately 140,000 clones; about 80% were seen once. Sequencing input: peripheral blood. The receptors here all came from a human donor in a cohort sampled during active COVID-19. Both conserved end residues are part of each CDR3.

CDR3 protein: CASSRPGRTEAFF
V gene: TRBV28

CDR3 protein: CASSPNGDRMFF
V gene: TRBV18

CDR3 protein: CASRQGGGTEAFF
V gene: TRBV12-3/TRBV12-4

CDR3 protein: CASSVVSGTGELFF
V gene: TRBV9

CDR3 protein: CASSLEQGALGANVLTF
V gene: TRBV7-2

CDR3 protein: CASSLGIAGVPDTQYF
V gene: TRBV7-3

CDR3 protein: CASSFPTGGRRAGRGYTF
V gene: TRBV28

CDR3 protein: CASSQGAAEAFF
V gene: TRBV2

CDR3 protein: CASSFPGGNTQYF
V gene: TRBV7-2

CDR3 protein: CATRYQDGGNEEAFF
V gene: TRBV24-1

CDR3 protein: CSVDPGQGTDTQYF
V gene: TRBV29-1

CDR3 protein: CASSPSGEYTEAFF
V gene: TRBV18

CDR3 protein: CAWRRQGTGELFF
V gene: TRBV30

CDR3 protein: CASTPSGPGNTIYF
V gene: TRBV6-5

CDR3 protein: CASSNTGLNTEAFF
V gene: TRBV21-1

CDR3 protein: CAINQREGDEQFF
V gene: TRBV10-3

CDR3 protein: CASSVGRETRYGYTF
V gene: TRBV9

CDR3 protein: CASSVGGVNTEAFF
V gene: TRBV9

CDR3 protein: CASSVSESTDTQYF
V gene: TRBV7-8

CDR3 protein: CASSSGSGANVLTF
V gene: TRBV5-1

CDR3 protein: CASSLASGVQTQYF
V gene: TRBV3-1/TRBV3-2

CDR3 protein: CASSQDRVSGNTIYF
V gene: TRBV4-2

CDR3 protein: CASSQDLHGTGTNTEAFF
V gene: TRBV4-1

CDR3 protein: CASFFAASVADTQYF
V gene: TRBV19

CDR3 protein: CASSVGVTGMNTEAFF
V gene: TRBV9

CDR3 protein: CASSLGSGPYEQYF
V gene: TRBV7-3

CDR3 protein: CASSETSGSYEQYF
V gene: TRBV9

CDR3 protein: CASSLDRVNTEAFF
V gene: TRBV5-8

CDR3 protein: CASSGGGSSNQPQHF
V gene: TRBV2

CDR3 protein: CASHKREGRNEQFF
V gene: TRBV5-4

CDR3 protein: CASSQDPGGARTGELFF
V gene: TRBV4-1

CDR3 protein: CASRIVGSWLNTEAFF
V gene: TRBV28

CDR3 protein: CASSTRTSSEQYF
V gene: TRBV7-6

CDR3 protein: CSVEDSLGPWGQYF
V gene: TRBV29-1

CDR3 protein: CASSPSGRYYEQYF
V gene: TRBV27

CDR3 protein: CASSQGREGRGTQYF
V gene: TRBV3-1/TRBV3-2

CDR3 protein: CASSESWSVANTEAFF
V gene: TRBV10-2

CDR3 protein: CASRETGENTEAFF
V gene: TRBV19

CDR3 protein: CASGGFGNSPLHF
V gene: TRBV27

CDR3 protein: CASSDLAKDEQFF
V gene: TRBV2

CDR3 protein: CASRGAKAAGTIGLGNTIYF
V gene: TRBV19

CDR3 protein: CASLYGPGLLEGTGELFF
V gene: TRBV5-5

CDR3 protein: CASSLAGASYNEQFF
V gene: TRBV5-1

CDR3 protein: CASSQLAGGLETQYF
V gene: TRBV6-5

CDR3 protein: CASSSQGKATEAFF
V gene: TRBV19

CDR3 protein: CASSAYGYTF
V gene: TRBV10-1

CDR3 protein: CASSRRGLAEETQYF
V gene: TRBV11-3

CDR3 protein: CASSLGRTGGTDTQYF
V gene: TRBV5-1

CDR3 protein: CASSLDGMGFYEQYF
V gene: TRBV5-6

CDR3 protein: CASSQDLVTVKYEQYF
V gene: TRBV3-1/TRBV3-2

CDR3 protein: CASSLAGSGEGYTF
V gene: TRBV7-2

CDR3 protein: CASTRTGAYEQYF
V gene: TRBV11-2

CDR3 protein: CASSRDSANTGELFF
V gene: TRBV2